Listed here are 21 T cell receptor beta chains from one sample, sequenced in a study of T cell responses to AZD1222 COVID-19 vaccine. This table comes from immunoSEQ multiplex PCR, and its TCRdb copy is limited to in-frame clones, with some not included. The table has approximately 20,000 clones, 70% to 85% seen once; the top ten hold less than 55%. This sample comprised peripheral blood, obtained on day 0 of AZD1222 vaccination. The receptors derive from an adult in good health.

The chain is built from TRBV5-1 and TRBJ2-1; 12 nucleotides align to TRBD2. V gave up 3 bases and J gave up 10 bases; unmatched junction bases: 2. The V gene's germline CDR1 is SGHRS and CDR2 YFSETQ. The CDR3 loop spans 13 amino acids. The CDR3 DNA follows: TGCGCCAGCAGCTGGGGACTAGCGGGCGAGCAGTTCTTC. Protein sequence: CASSWGLAGEQFF.

The V gene is TRBV6-2 or TRBV6-3, the J gene TRBJ2-7; D remains unclear. Germline V CDR1 and CDR2: MNHEY, SVGEGT. V was cut by 4 bases and J by 6 bases, with 16 bases left in between. CDR3 length: 14 amino acids. For the CDR3, the DNA is TGTGCCAGCAGTTTAATCCCGGCGGCCCCCGAGCAGTACTTC. This sequence encodes CASSLIPAAPEQYF.

The V call is TRBV24-1, the J call TRBJ1-2, with 7 bases identical to TRBD1. The V gene end was trimmed by 4 bases and the J gene end by 3 bases; junction bases not matched to a gene: 1. The V gene's germline CDR1 is KGHDR and CDR2 SFDVKD. The CDR3 is 13 amino acids. Here the CDR3 reads CATSDQGDYGYTF. DNA for the CDR3: TGTGCCACCAGTGACCAGGGGGACTATGGCTACACCTTC.

The chain couples TRBV10-1 to TRBJ1-5, with 7 bases that match TRBD1. This CDR3 has 13 residues. V lost 8 bases to trimming and J lost 3 bases; unmatched junction nucleotides: 4. The V gene's germline CDR1 is WNHNN and CDR2 SYGVQD (reference sequence). CDR3 bases: TGCGCCAGCCTTGACAGGGCCAATCAGCCCCAGCATTTT. It specifies CASLDRANQPQHF.

The gene calls are TRBV9 and TRBJ2-1; D not certain. The CDR3 is made up of 14 amino acids. The V and J ends lost 0 bases and 5 bases respectively, with 9 bases between them. Germline CDR1 is SGDLS and CDR2 is YYNGEE. The CDR3 DNA sequence: TGTGCCAGCAGCGTAGAACAAGCCGACAATGAGCAGTTCTTC. Residues: CASSVEQADNEQFF.

J is TRBJ1-6 and V is TRBV7-6; 8 bases agree with TRBD1. The CDR3 is made up of 16 amino acids. The V gene end was trimmed by 1 base and the J gene end by 7 bases; junction bases not matched to a gene: 6. Germline CDR1 and CDR2: SGHVS and FNYEAQ. The CDR3 nucleotides are TGTGCCAGCAGCTTAGGGAACAGGGGGGTCAATTCACCCCTCCACTTT. This gives the protein CASSLGNRGVNSPLHF.

The J gene is TRBJ2-3, the V gene TRBV14; 9 positions agree with TRBD2. Germline-derived CDR1 and CDR2 are SGHDN and FVKESK. Trimming removed 0 bases from V and 3 bases from J; junction bases left unmatched: 7. The CDR3 length is 17 residues. The CDR3 DNA follows: TGTGCCAGCAGCCAAGATCACCCGCTAGCGGGGACAGATACGCAGTATTTT. Its translation: CASSQDHPLAGTDTQYF.

V and J are TRBV6-5 and TRBJ1-1; the D is unclear. The CDR3 totals 12 residues. Per germline, CDR1 MNHEY and CDR2 SVGAGI. This CDR3 reads CASGPANTEAFF. The CDR3 DNA reads as TGTGCGAGCGGCCCGGCCAACACTGAAGCTTTCTTT.

The chain couples TRBV24-1 to TRBJ2-5, with D possibly being TRBD2 (5 bases). This CDR3 contains 14 residues. Between the trimmed V and J ends, which lost 3 bases and 0 bases, there was a span of 7 bases. Germline-derived CDR1 and CDR2 are KGHDR and SFDVKD. CDR3 loop: CATSDADYQETQYF. The CDR3 DNA reads TGTGCCACCAGTGATGCGGACTACCAAGAGACCCAGTACTTC.

The rearrangement links TRBV2 to TRBJ2-7; 8 positions match TRBD1. The J segment lost 8 bases and the V segment lost 4 bases, leaving 13 bases of the junction unmatched. This CDR3 spans 15 amino acids. Germline V lookup: CDR1 SNHLY, CDR2 FYNNEI. Here the CDR3 reads CASSGRTGIPTKQYF. CDR3 in DNA: TGTGCCAGCAGTGGAAGGACAGGGATACCTACGAAGCAGTACTTC.

This chain connects TRBV20-1 to TRBJ2-7; perhaps TRBD1 as D (6 bases). CDR3 size: 11 residues. Germline CDR1 reads DFQATT; CDR2 reads SNEGSKA (reference sequence). Trimming pared 3 bases from V and 5 bases from J, leaving 8 bases between. In nucleotides, the CDR3 is TGCAGTGCTAGCAGGGGCAACGAGCAGTACTTC. Translated: CSASRGNEQYF.

This clone was observed a handful of times. The rearrangement uses TRBV11-2 and TRBJ2-3; the D gene could be TRBD1 or TRBD2 (5 bases each). This CDR3 has 16 amino acids. CDR1 and CDR2 from the germline V gene are SGHAT and FQNNGV. V was shortened by 5 bases and J by 2 bases, with 17 bases between the two germline ends. CDR3 residues: CASSPGTVPNTDTQYF. CDR3 DNA sequence: TGTGCCAGCAGCCCAGGGACCGTTCCCAACACAGATACGCAGTATTTT.

This clone was seen once. The chain has TRBV5-1 and TRBJ2-1, with TRBD2 matching over 7 bases. J was trimmed by 3 bases and V by 4 bases; bases with no gene match: 7. The CDR3 loop spans 15 amino acids. Germline V gene lookup returns CDR1 SGHRS and CDR2 YFSETQ. The CDR3 here is CASSVGLVNYNEQFF. For the CDR3, the DNA is TGCGCCAGCAGCGTCGGACTAGTTAACTACAATGAGCAGTTCTTC. The variable domain in full, completed from reference TRBV5-1 and TRBJ2-1, reads KAGVTQTPRYLIKTRGQQVTLSCSPISGHRSVSWYQQTPGQGLQFLFEYFSETQRNKGNFPGRFSGRQFSNSRSEMNVSTLELGDSALYLCASSVGLVNYNEQFFGPGTRLTVL.

The chain joins TRBV19 to TRBJ1-1; D call uncertain. There are 13 residues in the CDR3. Trimming shortened V by 3 bases and J by 11 bases, and 16 bases separated the two germline ends. CDR1 and CDR2 (germline): LNHDA, SQIVND (reference sequence). CDR3 nucleotides: TGTGCCAGTAGTATGCCACGATCGTCAGAGGCTTTCTTT. This encodes CASSMPRSSEAFF.

This chain links TRBV28 with TRBJ2-3, with a weak D call TRBD2 (6 bases). Germline lookup yields CDR1 MDHEN and CDR2 SYDVKM. The CDR3 sequence is 16 residues long. V lost 7 bases and J 0 bases, leaving 17 bases between the germline ends. CDR3 sequence: CASTGWGGVSTDTQYF. CDR3 bases: TGTGCCAGCACCGGGTGGGGCGGGGTTAGCACAGATACGCAGTATTTT.

The chain couples TRBV21-1 to TRBJ2-2; the D call TRBD2 from the table was never checked on the DNA. TRBV21-1 is flagged as a pseudogene. The CDR3 covers 19 residues. The CDR3 loop reads CASSKTFRGYGGATGELFF. CDR3 nucleotide sequence: TGTGCCAGCAGCAAGACTTTTCGGGGATACGGGGGGGCGACCGGGGAGCTGTTTTTT.

In nucleotides, the CDR3 is TGTGCCAGCAGCCAAGGGGCCTACGAGCAGTACTTC. This encodes CASSQGAYEQYF. V gene TRBV3-1 (or the pseudogene TRBV3-2) combines with J gene TRBJ2-7; D gene unclear. Germline assignment: CDR1 LGHDT and CDR2 YNNKEL (reference sequence). The CDR3 has 12 residues. Trimming pared 1 base from V and 2 bases from J, leaving 3 bases between.

The CDR3 spells CACRVRGDEKLFF. The CDR3 DNA is TGTGCCTGTCGAGTCAGGGGCGATGAAAAACTGTTTTTT. The chain employs TRBV6-5 and TRBJ1-4, with D tentatively TRBD1 (6 bases). CDR3 length equals 13 residues. Trimming stripped 11 bases from V and 6 bases from J, with 16 bases between. Germline V gene lookup returns CDR1 MNHEY and CDR2 SVGAGI.

This clone was seen once. The chain couples TRBV7-6 to TRBJ2-7; 9 bases match TRBD1. CDR3 size: 14 residues. CDR1 and CDR2 from the germline V gene are SGHVS and FNYEAQ. After removal of 5 bases from V and 2 bases from J, the junction contained 4 bases not matched to a gene. The DNA of the CDR3 is TGTGCCAGCAGCGCCGGGACAGGGCCCTACGAGCAGTACTTC. Its protein product is CASSAGTGPYEQYF. The full variable domain, completed using reference TRBV7-6 and TRBJ2-7, is GAGVSQSPRYKVTKRGQDVALRCDPISGHVSLYWYRQALGQGPEFLTYFNYEAQQDKSGLPNDRFSAERPEGSISTLTIQRTEQRDSAMYRCASSAGTGPYEQYFGPGTRLTVT.

V is TRBV6-2 or TRBV6-3 and J is TRBJ1-6; no clear D. Germline values: CDR1 MNHEY, CDR2 SVGEGT. This CDR3 is 15 amino acids long. The V end lost 5 bases, the J end lost 2 bases, and 10 bases lay between the germline ends. The CDR3 DNA reads as TGTGCCAGCAGTAAAAGAGAAACCTATAATTCACCCCTCCACTTT. Translating gives CASSKRETYNSPLHF.

The chain has TRBV7-9 and TRBJ1-2, with D unresolved. CDR3 length: 15 amino acids. Trimming removed 8 bases at V and 1 base at J, with 17 bases between. Germline V lookup: CDR1 SEHNR, CDR2 FQNEAQ (reference sequence). CDR3 nucleotide sequence: TGTGCCAGCTCGGGATCGGTGGGGATTAACTATGGCTACACCTTC. Its translation is CASSGSVGINYGYTF.